One and the same sample provided the 24 T cell receptor beta chains below, sequenced in a study of identical twins. TCRdb processed the 5' RACE reads anew with MiXCR; each CDR3 protein has one entry. The profile shows approximately 210,000 distinct CDR3 sequences, 15% to 20% of them singletons. The data were also submitted as part of a second study, on T cells expressing NK-cell markers.

Sequencing was done on a sample of CD8+ T cells sorted from blood. The receptors stem from a woman aged 18-30 years in good health.

This clonotype occurred many times. Written as DNA, the CDR3 is TGCGCCAGCAGCTTGGGGTCGGCCTACGAGCAGTACTTC. Translation gives CASSLGSAYEQYF. The chain carries TRBV5-1 and TRBJ2-7; no reliable D call. Trimming took 0 bases from V and 2 from J, leaving 6 bases between them. Germline V gene sequence: CDR1 SGHRS, CDR2 YFSETQ. This CDR3 contains 13 residues.

The J gene is TRBJ2-7, the V gene TRBV10-2, with 8 bases identical to TRBD2. J gave up 3 bases and V 2 bases, and 6 bases lay outside the gene matches. This CDR3 spans 15 amino acids. Germline-derived CDR1 and CDR2 are WSHSY and SAAADI. DNA for the CDR3: TGCGCCAGCAGTGAGGACGGGGGGGCCGGCTACGAGCAGTACTTC. This gives the protein CASSEDGGAGYEQYF.

This clonotype was counted ten times or more. The chain carries TRBV5-6 and TRBJ2-2; no clear D gene. CDR1 and CDR2 from the germline V gene are SGHDT and YYEEEE. The CDR3 extends over 12 amino acids. Trimming took off 1 base at V and 8 bases at J, with 6 bases between the two ends. The CDR3 loop reads CASSLIGGELFF. In nucleotides, the CDR3 is TGTGCCAGCAGCTTGATTGGAGGGGAGCTGTTTTTT.

In its sample, this clonotype was seen a few times. V usage is TRBV19 and J usage is TRBJ2-1; 8 bases align to TRBD2. The CDR3 extends over 14 amino acids. The trim removed 8 bases at V and 2 bases at J, leaving 5 bases unmatched. The germline CDR1 and CDR2 sequences are LNHDA and SQIVND (reference sequence). The CDR3 DNA is TGTGCCAGTGAAGCGGGAGAACCCTACAATGAGCAGTTCTTC. Its translation: CASEAGEPYNEQFF.

The V gene is TRBV9, the J gene TRBJ1-1; 7 bases match TRBD1. This CDR3 comprises 15 residues. J was trimmed by 5 bases and V by 4 bases; bases with no gene match: 11. Germline V gene sequence: CDR1 SGDLS, CDR2 YYNGEE. Here the CDR3 reads CASSPTTGAGTEAFF. The CDR3 coding sequence is TGTGCCAGCAGCCCAACTACAGGGGCAGGGACTGAAGCTTTCTTT.

The rearrangement joins TRBV7-2 to TRBJ2-5; 8 bases agree with TRBD2. CDR1 is SGHTA and CDR2 is FQGNSA in the germline V gene. Unmatched junction bases numbered 8, after V lost 1 base and J lost 1 base. CDR3 length: 17 residues. CDR3 DNA sequence: TGTGCCAGCAGCTTAGGGGCTCTCGGGAGGGCCCAAGAGACCCAGTACTTC. This sequence encodes CASSLGALGRAQETQYF. The full variable domain, with the rest looked up from reference TRBV7-2 and TRBJ2-5, is GAGVSQSPSNKVTEKGKDVELRCDPISGHTALYWYRQSLGQGLEFLIYFQGNSAPDKSGLPSDRFSAERTGGSVSTLTIQRTQQEDSAVYLCASSLGALGRAQETQYFGPGTRLLVL.

This clonotype was recorded a few times. The chain combines TRBV6-1 with TRBJ2-7; perhaps TRBD2 as D (6 bases). The germline V and J ends were trimmed by 6 bases and 3 bases, with 12 bases remaining between them. This CDR3 is 13 amino acids long. Germline CDR1 MNHNS, CDR2 SASEGT. CDR3 region: CASRAGLRYEQYF. DNA of the CDR3: TGTGCCAGCAGGGCGGGACTGCGCTACGAGCAGTACTTC.

The chain carries TRBV10-2 and TRBJ2-2; TRBD2 might be the D (6 bases). This CDR3 comprises 14 residues. Looked up from germline, CDR1 is WSHSY and CDR2 is SAAADI. The germline V and J ends were trimmed by 10 bases and 0 bases, with 12 bases remaining between them. CDR3 sequence: CANGGFANTGELFF. CDR3 in DNA: TGCGCCAATGGGGGGTTCGCGAACACCGGGGAGCTGTTTTTT.

The chain has TRBV12-3 or TRBV12-4 and TRBJ2-7, with 11 bases lining up with TRBD2. CDR3 length: 15 amino acids. After removal of 5 bases from V and 6 bases from J, the junction contained 9 bases not matched to a gene. CDR3 sequence reads: CASSGLAGGRGEQYF. Here the CDR3 DNA reads TGTGCCAGCAGTGGTTTAGCGGGAGGGCGGGGCGAGCAGTACTTC.

This chain links TRBV12-3 or TRBV12-4 with TRBJ2-2; 9 nucleotides align to TRBD2. The CDR3 is made up of 15 amino acids. Trimming removed 6 bases from V and 7 bases from J; junction bases left unmatched: 9. In nucleotides, the CDR3 is TGTGCCAGCAGCCCAGCGGGGGGCCTCGTCGGGGAGCTGTTTTTT. Amino acids: CASSPAGGLVGELFF.

This chain connects TRBV9 to TRBJ1-2, with unresolved D. Germline loops: CDR1 SGDLS, CDR2 YYNGEE. CDR3 size: 12 residues. Between the trimmed V and J ends, which lost 0 bases and 7 bases, there was a span of 7 bases. CDR3 sequence reads: CASSVAVSGYTF. The CDR3 DNA follows: TGTGCCAGCAGCGTAGCGGTTTCTGGCTACACCTTC. Full variable domain (outside the CDR3, taken from reference TRBV9 and TRBJ1-2): DSGVTQTPKHLITATGQRVTLRCSPRSGDLSVYWYQQSLDQGLQFLIQYYNGEERAKGNILERFSAQQFPDLHSELNLSSLELGDSALYFCASSVAVSGYTFGSGTRLTVV.

As concerns this clonotype: An end of the junction differs from the germline gene, which may be a read error. This chain's CDR3 is CASSPTSGGEITDTLYF. CDR3 in DNA: TGTGCCAGCAGCCCGACTAGCGGGGGAGAAATCACAGATACGCTGTATTTT. The chain carries TRBV6-1 and TRBJ2-3, with TRBD2 matching over 12 bases. CDR1 and CDR2 from the germline V gene are MNHNS and SASEGT. The CDR3 length is 17 residues.

Written as DNA, the CDR3 is TGCGCCAGCAGCTTCTACCGGGACAGGGCACGCGAGCAGTACTTC. Encoded protein: CASSFYRDRAREQYF. V gene TRBV5-1 combines with J gene TRBJ2-7; 9 nucleotides align to TRBD1. The CDR3 has 15 residues. V shed 2 bases and J 6 bases; nucleotides not matched to a gene: 9. The germline V gene has CDR1 SGHRS and CDR2 YFSETQ.

This clonotype turned up a few times. This chain uses TRBV5-1 with TRBJ2-1, with D possibly matching TRBD2 (5 bases). Trimming cost V 0 bases and J 3 bases, with 13 bases left between them. CDR3 length equals 16 residues. Germline V gene data show CDR1 as SGHRS and CDR2 as YFSETQ. This chain's CDR3 is CASSLVGSGLYNEQFF. The CDR3 DNA is TGCGCCAGCAGCTTGGTAGGGTCAGGACTCTACAATGAGCAGTTCTTC.

This clonotype was seen a few times. Here the CDR3 reads CSTGLAGVSTDTQYF. In nucleotides, the CDR3 is TGCAGTACGGGACTAGCGGGGGTGAGCACAGATACGCAGTATTTT. V is TRBV20-1 and J is TRBJ2-3; TRBD2 matches at 14 bases. V lost 8 bases to trimming and J lost 0 bases; unmatched junction nucleotides: 4. CDR1 is DFQATT, CDR2 SNEGSKA, per germline (reference sequence). The CDR3 length is 15 residues.

This sequence joins TRBV20-1 and TRBJ2-7; D remains ambiguous. Germline CDR1 and CDR2: DFQATT and SNEGSKA (reference sequence). The CDR3 is 16 amino acids. V lost 0 bases and J lost 3, with 18 bases in between. Here the CDR3 reads CSARDPLTDTYYEQYF. The DNA for the CDR3 is TGCAGTGCTAGAGATCCCCTCACCGATACTTACTACGAGCAGTACTTC.

The V and J genes are TRBV12-3 or TRBV12-4 and TRBJ1-3, with TRBD1 as a possible D gene (5 bases). The CDR3 loop spans 15 amino acids. The germline V and J ends were trimmed by 11 bases and 0 bases, with 17 bases remaining between them. The CDR3 loop is CAALGEGSSGNTIYF. The CDR3 DNA follows: TGTGCCGCGCTGGGGGAGGGTTCCTCTGGAAACACCATATATTTT.

The chain combines TRBV12-3 or TRBV12-4 with TRBJ1-1, with D possibly TRBD1 on 5 matching bases. This CDR3 has 14 amino acids. Trimming shortened V by 3 bases and J by 2 bases, and 10 bases separated the two germline ends. The CDR3 sequence: CASSFWGRNTEAFF. In nucleotides, the CDR3 is TGTGCCAGCAGTTTTTGGGGACGAAACACTGAAGCTTTCTTT.

The chain couples TRBV10-2 to TRBJ2-7; 8 bases map to TRBD1. V was clipped by 6 bases and J by 5 bases; unmatched bases: 3. Germline loops: CDR1 WSHSY, CDR2 SAAADI. The CDR3 extends over 12 amino acids. CDR3 DNA: TGCGCCAGCAGAGACAGGGGCAACGAGCAGTACTTC. Protein: CASRDRGNEQYF.

The rearrangement uses TRBV11-1 and TRBJ2-2; perhaps D is TRBD1 or TRBD2 (5 bases each). Trimming removed 5 bases from V and 4 bases from J, with 20 bases in between. The CDR3 has 17 amino acids. The germline V gene encodes CDR1 SGHAT and CDR2 FQDESV (reference sequence). The CDR3 is CASSLHDEGIPTGELFF. The CDR3 bases are TGTGCCAGCAGCCTCCATGATGAGGGGATCCCCACCGGGGAGCTGTTTTTT.

This clonotype was detected ten times or more. This chain connects TRBV7-8 to TRBJ2-3, with 7 positions matching TRBD1. The V segment lost 1 base and the J segment 2 bases; nucleotides outside the gene matches: 12. Germline CDR1 and CDR2: SGHVS and FQNEAQ. This CDR3 is 18 amino acids long. The CDR3 DNA follows: TGTGCCAGCAGCTTAGGAGAAGGGGGCCCCAGACCCACAGATACGCAGTATTTT. Its protein is CASSLGEGGPRPTDTQYF.

This chain links TRBV7-2 with TRBJ2-5; no clear D gene. The CDR3 length is 15 residues. The germline gives CDR1 SGHTA, CDR2 FQGNSA. The V end lost 1 base, the J end lost 1 base, and 10 bases lay between the germline ends. The CDR3 sequence is CASSLETRTQETQYF. The CDR3 DNA sequence: TGTGCCAGCAGCTTAGAGACCAGAACCCAAGAGACCCAGTACTTC.

The genes are TRBV2 and TRBJ2-3; D is perhaps TRBD1 (5 bases). Trimming removed 4 bases from V and 0 bases from J, with 17 bases in between. Germline V gene sequence: CDR1 SNHLY, CDR2 FYNNEI. There are 17 residues in the CDR3. This CDR3 is CASSATVSISSTDTQYF. The CDR3 coding sequence is TGTGCCAGCAGTGCGACAGTTTCGATTAGTAGCACAGATACGCAGTATTTT. The whole variable domain, remainder taken from reference TRBV2 and TRBJ2-3, is EPEVTQTPSHQVTQMGQEVILRCVPISNHLYFYWYRQILGQKVEFLVSFYNNEISEKSEIFDDQFSVERPDGSNFTLKIRSTKLEDSAMYFCASSATVSISSTDTQYFGPGTRLTVL.

This clonotype was seen a few times. For the CDR3, the DNA is TGTGCCACCTGGGACTCTGCGTTTAATGAGCAGTTCTTC. Its protein product is CATWDSAFNEQFF. The J gene is TRBJ2-1, the V gene TRBV27; the D gene is possibly TRBD2 (6 bases). This CDR3 has 13 amino acids. The V gene lost 10 bases and the J gene lost 7 bases, with 17 bases spanning the gap. Germline loops: CDR1 MNHEY, CDR2 SMNVEV (reference sequence).